The 7 T cell receptor beta chains below come from one sample, sequenced in a study of shared clonotypes between healthy human individuals. The table came from immunoSEQ multiplex PCR; TCRdb's copy has only in-frame clones and leaves some out. Of some 470,000 clones listed, around 80% are singletons. The sample comprised PBMCs. These receptors were taken from a woman between 40 and 50 years old in good health. Some clones in this sample may be carry-over from other donors' samples.

This chain joins TRBV7-3 and TRBJ2-1, with TRBD2 as a possible D gene (6 bases). The CDR3 has 14 residues. Trimming took 5 bases from V and 5 from J, leaving 13 bases between them. Germline CDR1 SGHTA, CDR2 FQGTGA. The CDR3 sequence: CASSREPADNEQFF. The CDR3 DNA is TGTGCCAGCAGCCGGGAGCCAGCCGACAATGAGCAGTTCTTC. The full variable domain, in which reference TRBV7-3 and TRBJ2-1 provide the parts outside the CDR3, is GAGVSQTPSNKVTEKGKYVELRCDPISGHTALYWYRQSLGQGPEFLIYFQGTGAADDSGLPNDRFFAVRPEGSVSTLKIQRTERGDSAVYLCASSREPADNEQFFGPGTRLTVL.

The CDR3 region is CAISRLAPGGAQYF. As DNA, the CDR3 is TGTGCCATCAGTCGACTAGCACCCGGGGGGGCCCAGTACTTC. V is TRBV10-3 and J is TRBJ2-5, with 8 bases matching TRBD2. The V segment lost 5 bases and the J segment 9 bases; nucleotides outside the gene matches: 11. This CDR3 region has 14 residues. Germline V CDR1 and CDR2: ENHRY, SYGVKD.

This chain uses TRBV27 with TRBJ2-3; maybe TRBD2 (6 bases). With 10 bases removed from V and 1 base from J, the gap between germline ends came to 12 bases. Germline values: CDR1 MNHEY, CDR2 SMNVEV (reference sequence). There are 13 residues in the CDR3. This chain's CDR3 is CAISRRGTDTQYF. The CDR3 DNA is TGTGCCATTTCTAGGAGGGGCACAGATACGCAGTATTTT.

The genes are TRBV15 and TRBJ1-2; D may be TRBD1 (6 bases). CDR1 and CDR2 from the germline V gene are LNHNV and YYDKDF (reference sequence). CDR3 length: 14 residues. V was cut by 5 bases and J by 2 bases, with 12 bases left in between. The CDR3 reads CATSGQRGNYGYTF. The CDR3 DNA reads TGTGCCACCAGCGGACAGCGGGGGAACTATGGCTACACCTTC. The whole variable domain, remainder taken from reference TRBV15 and TRBJ1-2, is DAMVIQNPRYQVTQFGKPVTLSCSQTLNHNVMYWYQQKSSQAPKLLFHYYDKDFNNEADTPDNFQSRRPNTSFCFLDIRSPGLGDTAMYLCATSGQRGNYGYTFGSGTRLTVV.

V gene TRBV19 combines with J gene TRBJ2-1; D may be TRBD1 (6 bases). CDR1 and CDR2 from the germline V gene are LNHDA and SQIVND (reference sequence). CDR3 length: 13 residues. V was clipped by 1 base and J by 9 bases, with 10 bases between them. DNA for the CDR3: TGTGCCAGTAGTATAGGACAGGCGGGTGAGCAGTTCTTC. Translated, it gives CASSIGQAGEQFF.

This clone was found a few times. The chain recombines TRBV5-6 with TRBJ1-2; no firm D call. V was trimmed by 0 bases and J by 2 bases, leaving 8 bases between them. Germline V lookup: CDR1 SGHDT, CDR2 YYEEEE. This CDR3 region has 14 residues. The CDR3 DNA sequence: TGTGCCAGCAGCTTGGGGCAACCGAACTATGGCTACACCTTC. Protein product: CASSLGQPNYGYTF.

This chain connects TRBV7-2 to TRBJ2-1; TRBD1 might be the D (6 bases). The V gene lost 4 bases and the J gene lost 2 bases, with 15 bases spanning the gap. CDR3 size: 16 residues. CDR1 and CDR2 (germline): SGHTA, FQGNSA. The CDR3 DNA is TGTGCCAGCAGCTCCCGCAGGGGAAGGGCCTACAATGAGCAGTTCTTC. Translation: CASSSRRGRAYNEQFF.